One and the same sample provided the 27 T cell receptor beta chains below, sequenced in a study of control samples from healthy donors and cancer patients. Generated by immunoSEQ multiplex PCR, the TCRdb table keeps only in-frame clones and is missing some. The sample holds tens of thousands of clones; roughly 93% are singletons and the top ten take over 1%. Sequencing used PBMCs. The receptors originated from a woman aged 40 to 55 with lung cancer.

The chain couples TRBV6-2 or TRBV6-3 to TRBJ2-7; D gene unclear. Germline V CDR1 and CDR2: MNHEY, SVGEGT. The CDR3 runs 12 residues. Trimming took 2 bases from V and 9 from J, leaving 11 bases between them. Written as DNA, the CDR3 is TGTGCCAGCAGTTACCCCGGGTCCTCGCAGTACTTC. Protein sequence: CASSYPGSSQYF.

The gene calls are TRBV19 and TRBJ1-4; 7 bases match TRBD1. V gave up 4 bases and J gave up 6 bases; unmatched junction bases: 5. This CDR3 is 14 amino acids long. CDR1 is LNHDA, CDR2 SQIVND, per germline (reference sequence). The CDR3 spells CASSRQGSDEKLFF. For the CDR3, the DNA is TGTGCCAGTAGTAGACAGGGATCGGATGAAAAACTGTTTTTT. Full variable domain (missing parts from reference TRBV19 and TRBJ1-4): DGGITQSPKYLFRKEGQNVTLSCEQNLNHDAMYWYRQDPGQGLRLIYYSQIVNDFQKGDIAEGYSVSREKKESFPLTVTSAQKNPTAFYLCASSRQGSDEKLFFGSGTQLSVL.

The chain links TRBV7-6 to TRBJ1-4, with a tentative D call TRBD1 (6 bases). CDR1 and CDR2 from the germline V gene are SGHVS and FNYEAQ. This CDR3 contains 14 residues. Trimming removed 3 bases from V and 2 bases from J, with 7 bases in between. The chain's CDR3 is CASSFRGTNEKLFF. The CDR3 region has the DNA TGTGCCAGCAGCTTCAGGGGTACTAATGAAAAACTGTTTTTT.

The chain has TRBV5-1 and TRBJ1-5, with 8 bases lining up with TRBD1. Germline V gene lookup returns CDR1 SGHRS and CDR2 YFSETQ. The CDR3 spans 17 residues. The trim removed 1 base at V and 5 bases at J, leaving 11 bases unmatched. Written as DNA, the CDR3 is TGCGCCAGCAGCTTGTATCCCGGGACAGGAGACCATCAGCCCCAGCATTTT. Translating it yields CASSLYPGTGDHQPQHF.

This rearrangement joins TRBV6-5 to TRBJ2-5, with 10 bases aligning to TRBD2. The CDR3 has 15 amino acids. The ends lost 0 bases at V and 5 bases at J; junction bases unmatched: 3. Germline V gene sequence: CDR1 MNHEY, CDR2 SVGAGI. The CDR3 protein is CASSYSAGGRETQYF. The CDR3 DNA reads TGTGCCAGCAGTTACTCAGCGGGGGGGCGCGAGACCCAGTACTTC.

The chain combines TRBV12-5 with TRBJ1-3; TRBD1 is a possible D gene (6 bases). Trimming removed 3 bases at V and 0 bases at J, with 24 bases between. CDR1 and CDR2 from the germline V gene are LGHNT and FRNRAP. The CDR3 loop spans 20 amino acids. The CDR3 spells CASGFSPMLGQSYSGNTIYF. DNA for the CDR3: TGTGCTAGTGGTTTTAGCCCTATGTTAGGACAGTCCTACTCTGGAAACACCATATATTTT.

The J gene is TRBJ2-3, the V gene TRBV2; D gene unclear. The CDR3 length is 14 residues. V lost 5 bases and J lost 2, with 11 bases in between. Per germline, CDR1 SNHLY and CDR2 FYNNEI. CDR3 sequence (DNA): TGTGCCAGCAGTTCCAACCCTTCCACAGATACGCAGTATTTT. Translation gives CASSSNPSTDTQYF.

A single count supports this clone. The V gene is TRBV5-1, the J gene TRBJ2-7; TRBD1 is a possible D gene (5 bases). The V gene lost 4 bases and the J gene lost 3 bases, with 11 bases spanning the gap. The CDR3 contains 13 residues. The germline V gene encodes CDR1 SGHRS and CDR2 YFSETQ. The CDR3 nucleotides read TGCGCCAGCAGCACAGGTCCATTCTACGAGCAGTACTTC. This sequence encodes CASSTGPFYEQYF.

This chain uses TRBV11-2 with TRBJ1-1; D call uncertain. Germline V gives CDR1 SGHAT, CDR2 FQNNGV. This CDR3 is built from 14 residues. With 3 bases removed from V and 0 bases from J, the gap between germline ends came to 8 bases. Here the CDR3 reads CASSLYRMNTEAFF. For the CDR3, the DNA is TGTGCCAGCAGCTTGTACAGAATGAACACTGAAGCTTTCTTT.

The CDR3 here is CAPDRNTEAFF. The CDR3 nucleotides read TGTGCCCCAGACAGGAACACTGAAGCTTTCTTT. The chain employs TRBV12-3 or TRBV12-4 and TRBJ1-1; a possible D gene is TRBD1 (5 bases). CDR3 size: 11 residues. V was pared by 11 bases and J by 1 base, with 8 bases between.

As for this clone: In the same sample, other DNA sequences code for this CDR3. The rearrangement joins TRBV5-1 to TRBJ2-5; the match to TRBD2 covers 10 bases. The germline V gene has CDR1 SGHRS and CDR2 YFSETQ. V gave up 4 bases and J gave up 5 bases; unmatched junction bases: 5. This CDR3 spans 14 amino acids. The CDR3 region has the DNA TGCGCCAGCAGCATTACTAGCGGGGAGGAGACCCAGTACTTC. This codes for CASSITSGEETQYF.

The rearrangement uses TRBV9 and TRBJ2-5; 7 bases match TRBD2. V shed 7 bases and J 3 bases; nucleotides not matched to a gene: 6. Germline CDR1 SGDLS, CDR2 YYNGEE. This CDR3 has 13 residues. The CDR3 region has the DNA TGTGCCAGCGCCCGGGGAGGGGAAGAGACCCAGTACTTC. Translating gives CASARGGEETQYF.

The count of this clone is one. CDR3 in DNA: TGTGCCAGCAGCGGAGGGACTGACAACACCGGGGAGCTGTTTTTT. Its translation: CASSGGTDNTGELFF. V is TRBV9 and J is TRBJ2-2, with a tentative D call TRBD2 (6 bases). This CDR3 contains 15 residues. Germline CDR1 SGDLS, CDR2 YYNGEE. V lost 3 bases and J 2 bases, leaving 11 bases between the germline ends.

J is TRBJ1-5 and V is TRBV14, with a weak D call TRBD1 (6 bases). Germline V gene data show CDR1 as SGHDN and CDR2 as FVKESK. The CDR3 contains 19 residues. V was pared by 1 base and J by 1 base, with 20 bases between. CDR3 nucleotides: TGTGCCAGCAGCCAAGGATGTACCGCGGGACAAAGAAGCAATCAGCCCCAGCATTTT. Amino acids: CASSQGCTAGQRSNQPQHF.

The J gene is TRBJ1-1, the V gene TRBV19, with 9 bases lining up with TRBD1. V was clipped by 5 bases and J by 1 base; unmatched bases: 5. Germline CDR1 reads LNHDA; CDR2 reads SQIVND (reference sequence). CDR3 length equals 15 residues. CDR3 loop: CASSLYRGQNTEAFF. The CDR3 DNA reads as TGTGCCAGTAGTCTCTACAGGGGGCAGAACACTGAAGCTTTCTTT.

The chain joins TRBV30 to TRBJ1-2; D gene uncertain. Trimming took 2 bases from V and 2 from J, leaving 6 bases between them. Per the germline V gene, CDR1 is GTSNPN and CDR2 is SVGIG (reference sequence). This CDR3 region has 12 residues. CDR3 coding DNA: TGTGCCTGGAGTACAAGGAACTATGGCTACACCTTC. It encodes CAWSTRNYGYTF.

The chain links TRBV6-5 to TRBJ1-4; D perhaps matches TRBD1 (5 bases). This CDR3 is built from 13 residues. V lost 6 bases and J lost 6, with 11 bases in between. Looked up from germline, CDR1 is MNHEY and CDR2 is SVGAGI. This CDR3 is CASRRGTDEKLFF. The CDR3 bases are TGTGCCAGCAGGCGTGGGACGGATGAAAAACTGTTTTTT.

CDR3 amino acids: CASSLGHNGYTF. The CDR3 DNA reads TGTGCCAGCAGTTTAGGACACAATGGCTACACCTTC. V is TRBV12-3 or TRBV12-4 and J is TRBJ1-2; D uncertain. V was shortened by 1 base and J by 6 bases, with 6 bases between the two germline ends. The CDR3 is made up of 12 amino acids.

This chain links TRBV30 with TRBJ1-3, with no clear D. Germline V gene lookup returns CDR1 GTSNPN and CDR2 SVGIG (reference sequence). Trimming took 4 bases from V and 4 from J, leaving 8 bases between them. This CDR3 has 12 residues. In nucleotides, the CDR3 is TGTGCCTGGACAGGCCAGGGAAACACCATATATTTT. This codes for CAWTGQGNTIYF.

The V gene is TRBV3-1 (or the pseudogene TRBV3-2), the J gene TRBJ1-1; possible D gene TRBD1, 5 bases. The CDR3 covers 13 residues. The V gene lost 0 bases and the J gene lost 4 bases, with 6 bases spanning the gap. Looked up from germline, CDR1 is LGHDT and CDR2 is YNNKEL (reference sequence). The CDR3: CASSQEQVTEAFF. The CDR3 DNA follows: TGTGCCAGCAGCCAAGAACAGGTCACTGAAGCTTTCTTT.

The chain is built from TRBV19 and TRBJ2-1, with 8 nucleotides matching TRBD2. Germline CDR1 reads LNHDA; CDR2 reads SQIVND (reference sequence). The V segment lost 3 bases and the J segment 6 bases; nucleotides outside the gene matches: 7. The CDR3 is made up of 15 amino acids. The CDR3 region is CASSIAGGVGNEQFF. The CDR3 nucleotides are TGTGCCAGTAGTATTGCGGGAGGAGTGGGCAATGAGCAGTTCTTC.

This chain links TRBV27 with TRBJ2-7; 10 nucleotides agree with TRBD1. The CDR3 covers 13 residues. Germline V gene data show CDR1 as MNHEY and CDR2 as SMNVEV (reference sequence). With V trimmed by 8 bases and J by 6 bases, 7 bases remained unmatched. The CDR3 sequence is CASASGTGVEQYF. The CDR3 DNA is TGTGCCAGCGCCTCCGGGACAGGGGTCGAGCAGTACTTC.

The chain recombines TRBV6-5 with TRBJ2-7, with 9 bases lining up with TRBD1. This CDR3 is built from 11 residues. Germline V gene data show CDR1 as MNHEY and CDR2 as SVGAGI. CDR3 region: CVTGGPYEQYF. In DNA, the CDR3 is TGTGTGACAGGGGGTCCCTACGAGCAGTACTTC.

The table lists this clone with a count of one. J is TRBJ2-1 and V is TRBV6-5; tentatively, D is TRBD2 (5 bases). Per the germline V gene, CDR1 is MNHEY and CDR2 is SVGAGI. The CDR3 is made up of 14 amino acids. Trimming cost V 8 bases and J 2 bases, with 13 bases left between them. CDR3 loop: CASDELATYNEQFF. Here the CDR3 DNA reads TGTGCCAGCGACGAGCTAGCTACCTACAATGAGCAGTTCTTC.

A single count supports this clone. The chain uses TRBV6-5 and TRBJ2-7; D assignment may be TRBD1 or TRBD2 (5 bases each). With 4 bases removed from V and 3 bases from J, the gap between germline ends came to 13 bases. The CDR3 has 14 residues. Per the germline V gene, CDR1 is MNHEY and CDR2 is SVGAGI. CDR3 sequence reads: CASSSGRKNYEQYF. DNA for the CDR3: TGTGCCAGCAGTTCGGGACGAAAAAACTACGAGCAGTACTTC.

The rearrangement uses TRBV24-1 and TRBJ1-4, with D perhaps TRBD1 (6 bases). The V end lost 8 bases, the J end lost 6 bases, and 12 bases lay between the germline ends. Germline loops: CDR1 KGHDR, CDR2 SFDVKD. This CDR3 spans 13 amino acids. CDR3 protein: CATKGGEDEKLFF. The DNA for the CDR3 is TGTGCCACCAAGGGGGGGGAAGATGAAAAACTGTTTTTT.

The chain recombines TRBV19 with TRBJ1-1, with D unresolved. Per germline, CDR1 LNHDA and CDR2 SQIVND (reference sequence). Trimming removed 1 base at V and 7 bases at J, with 7 bases between. The CDR3 covers 12 residues. As DNA, the CDR3 is TGTGCCAGTAGTATAGGACGGCATGAAGCTTTCTTT. Translated, it gives CASSIGRHEAFF.